This T cell receptor (beta chain) is from a study of cytomegalovirus exposure and HLA in healthy donors. Study findings and constraints: Donors were assumed by presence/absence analyses to have roughly uniform sequencing depth.

With 60 Vbeta and 13 Jbeta primers, the PCR was carried out. The data were produced by immunoSEQ multiplex PCR, yet TCRdb's version contains in-frame clones alone and is incomplete. The sample totals some 140,000 clones. The CDR3 runs 17 residues. V lost 0 bases and J lost 1; bases outside the gene matches: 3. Germline values: CDR1 PRHDT, CDR2 FYEKMQ (reference sequence). As to this clone: As yet, its antigen is unknown.

The sequence derives from an older woman in good health and CMV-seronegative. The chain combines TRBV13 with TRBJ2-7, with TRBD2 matching over 13 bases. The specimen was PBMCs. The CDR3 coding sequence is TGTGCCAGCAGCTTAGGACTAGCGGGGGGGCAATCCTACGAGCAGTACTTC. It encodes CASSLGLAGGQSYEQYF.